Shown below are 17 T cell receptor beta chains from a single sample sequenced in a study of T cell responses to AZD1222 COVID-19 vaccine. The data were produced by immunoSEQ multiplex PCR, yet TCRdb's version contains in-frame clones alone and is incomplete. This sample has about 120,000 clones, with 88% found just once. This specimen consisted of peripheral blood, obtained on day 0 of MenACWY control vaccination. These receptors were taken from an adult in good health.

This clone was counted a few times. The V call is TRBV25-1, the J call TRBJ1-3, with D unclear. Trimming removed 10 bases from V and 0 bases from J, with 16 bases in between. Per the germline V gene, CDR1 is MGHDK and CDR2 is SYGVNS. This CDR3 is 15 amino acids long. The CDR3 reads CATPTVGFSGNTIYF. As DNA, the CDR3 is TGTGCCACCCCGACCGTCGGATTCTCTGGAAACACCATATATTTT.

This rearrangement joins TRBV6-5 to TRBJ2-7; 7 nucleotides line up with TRBD2. The CDR3 has 14 amino acids. Trimming removed 6 bases from V and 5 bases from J; junction bases left unmatched: 10. Germline CDR1 MNHEY, CDR2 SVGAGI. CDR3 in amino acids: CASRPWGGKDEQYF. The CDR3 DNA is TGTGCCAGCAGACCCTGGGGAGGGAAAGACGAGCAGTACTTC.

The gene calls are TRBV28 and TRBJ2-1; TRBD1 agrees at 7 bases. This CDR3 has 15 amino acids. Trimming cost V 6 bases and J 4 bases; bases outside gene matches: 9. From germline, CDR1 is MDHEN and CDR2 SYDVKM. The CDR3 sequence is CASSRSGTAYNEQFF. The CDR3 DNA reads as TGTGCCAGCAGCAGATCCGGGACAGCATACAATGAGCAGTTCTTC.

This chain connects TRBV5-1 to TRBJ2-4; tentatively, D is TRBD2 (6 bases). CDR3 length: 16 residues. V was shortened by 0 bases and J by 4 bases, with 14 bases between the two germline ends. Germline V gene sequence: CDR1 SGHRS, CDR2 YFSETQ. The chain's CDR3 is CASSLEPGTGKNIQYF. In nucleotides, the CDR3 is TGCGCCAGCAGCTTGGAACCCGGGACTGGAAAAAACATTCAGTACTTC.

This clone was observed a single time. The V gene is TRBV18, the J gene TRBJ2-6, with D uncertain. Germline V gives CDR1 KGHSH, CDR2 LQKENI. Trimming cost V 5 bases and J 0 bases, with 11 bases left between them. The length of the CDR3 is 16 residues. CDR3 protein: CASSSLQSSGANVLTF. CDR3 DNA sequence: TGTGCCAGCTCATCATTGCAGAGCTCTGGGGCCAACGTCCTGACTTTC.

The chain recombines TRBV7-2 with TRBJ2-6; 12 nucleotides match TRBD2. Germline V gene data show CDR1 as SGHTA and CDR2 as FQGNSA. V shed 5 bases and J 0 bases; nucleotides not matched to a gene: 2. The CDR3 runs 17 residues. The CDR3 DNA sequence: TGTGCCAGCAGCCCGGGACTAGCGGGCTCTGGGGCCAACGTCCTGACTTTC. Protein sequence: CASSPGLAGSGANVLTF.

J is TRBJ2-1 and V is TRBV9, with 10 bases lining up with TRBD2. This CDR3 contains 15 residues. The V and J ends lost 0 bases and 4 bases, in that order; junction bases with no gene match: 1. Germline CDR1 SGDLS, CDR2 YYNGEE. The CDR3 bases are TGTGCCAGCAGCGTAGGACTAGCGGGTTACAATGAGCAGTTCTTC. As protein: CASSVGLAGYNEQFF.

The chain recombines TRBV7-3 with TRBJ1-1, with no clear D. This CDR3 spans 13 amino acids. Trimming cost V 0 bases and J 3 bases, with 5 bases left between them. Germline V gene data show CDR1 as SGHTA and CDR2 as FQGTGA. The DNA of the CDR3 is TGTGCCAGCAGCTTAACCGGGTACACTGAAGCTTTCTTT. It codes for CASSLTGYTEAFF.

This clone was picked up a small number of times. The chain carries TRBV5-6 and TRBJ1-2; 9 nucleotides match TRBD1. CDR1 and CDR2 from the germline V gene are SGHDT and YYEEEE. CDR3 length: 13 residues. V was clipped by 4 bases and J by 8 bases; unmatched bases: 6. CDR3 loop: CASSAWTGVGYTF. The CDR3 DNA is TGTGCCAGCAGCGCCTGGACAGGGGTCGGCTACACCTTC.

The genes are TRBV7-9 and TRBJ2-2; D is ambiguous. Deletions cut 2 bases from V and 1 base from J, with 5 bases between. The CDR3 has 14 amino acids. The V gene's germline CDR1 is SEHNR and CDR2 FQNEAQ (reference sequence). The CDR3 sequence is CASSLSWNTGELFF. The CDR3 DNA is TGTGCCAGCAGCTTATCCTGGAACACCGGGGAGCTGTTTTTT.

V usage is TRBV6-5 and J usage is TRBJ1-4, with D tentatively TRBD1 (5 bases). CDR1 is MNHEY, CDR2 SVGAGI, per germline. The germline V and J ends were trimmed by 8 bases and 7 bases, with 17 bases remaining between them. The CDR3 sequence is 14 residues long. CDR3 sequence: CASQGGGGGEKLFF. The CDR3 nucleotides are TGTGCCAGCCAGGGCGGGGGAGGCGGTGAAAAACTGTTTTTT.

The chain joins TRBV20-1 to TRBJ1-1; D perhaps matches TRBD1 (6 bases). V was cut by 4 bases and J by 6 bases, with 9 bases left in between. The CDR3 is 11 amino acids. Germline V gives CDR1 DFQATT, CDR2 SNEGSKA (reference sequence). The DNA for the CDR3 is TGCAGTGCTATGACAGGCCCTGAAGCTTTCTTT. As protein: CSAMTGPEAFF.

This chain joins TRBV3-1 (or the pseudogene TRBV3-2) and TRBJ2-4; no clear D. The CDR3 spans 14 residues. Germline CDR1 reads LGHDT; CDR2 reads YNNKEL (reference sequence). V dropped 3 bases and J dropped 0 bases, with 6 bases sitting between them. DNA for the CDR3: TGTGCCAGCAGCCAGACCGCAGCCAAAAACATTCAGTACTTC. Translating gives CASSQTAAKNIQYF.

The V and J genes are TRBV29-1 and TRBJ2-1, with D hard to call. V lost 4 bases, J lost 7 bases, and 11 bases lay in between. Germline CDR1 is SQVTM and CDR2 is ANQGSEA. The CDR3 sequence is 12 residues long. DNA for the CDR3: TGCAGCGTTGCAAGTACTGGAAATGAGCAGTTCTTC. Its translation is CSVASTGNEQFF.

This chain links TRBV7-2 with TRBJ2-1, with TRBD2 identical over 8 bases. Germline-derived CDR1 and CDR2 are SGHTA and FQGNSA. This CDR3 spans 15 amino acids. V shed 6 bases and J 6 bases; nucleotides not matched to a gene: 10. The CDR3 spells CASRSRQRETNEQFF. CDR3 bases: TGTGCCAGCAGATCTCGACAGCGGGAGACCAATGAGCAGTTCTTC.

The J gene is TRBJ2-3, the V gene TRBV27; D is unclear. Germline V CDR1 and CDR2: MNHEY, SMNVEV (reference sequence). Trimming removed 3 bases from V and 2 bases from J, with 9 bases in between. The CDR3 is 14 amino acids. The CDR3 sequence is CASSLERFTDTQYF. CDR3 in DNA: TGTGCCAGCAGTTTGGAGAGGTTCACAGATACGCAGTATTTT.

V and J are TRBV13 and TRBJ2-7; 8 bases align to TRBD1. The CDR3 runs 13 residues. The V gene end was trimmed by 5 bases and the J gene end by 7 bases; junction bases not matched to a gene: 7. Looked up from germline, CDR1 is PRHDT and CDR2 is FYEKMQ (reference sequence). The CDR3 region has the DNA TGTGCCAGCAGCCTTCAGGGGGCGCAGGAGCAGTACTTC. It yields the protein CASSLQGAQEQYF.